Sequencing of this T cell receptor beta chain was carried out in a study of shared clonotypes between healthy human individuals. The junction had 6 bases not matched to a gene; V was cut back by 4 bases and J by 4 bases. Germline CDR1 PRHDT, CDR2 FYEKMQ (reference sequence). The CDR3 loop spans 16 amino acids. The sample holds one count of this clone. Its antigen remains unidentified. Selected positively for CCR7 and CD45RO-negative, naive CD8 cells excluded terminally differentiated effector memory CD45RA+ cells. Study donors comprised healthy, HIV-negative adults devoid of recent acute infection or vaccination. Sequencing was at deep level. TCRdb keeps only in-frame clones here, not all; method: immunoSEQ multiplex PCR. The sample includes approximately 810,000 clones, 80% to 95% seen only once; the top ten take under 30%. Findings and limits, study-wide: Donor clonotype sharing was expected to depend on sequencing depth. Non-shared clonotypes displayed generation probabilities falling below those of clonotypes present in all four donors.

Sequenced material: naive CD8+ T cells sorted from blood. The sequence derives from a man under 40 in good health. This chain joins TRBV13 and TRBJ2-2, with 10 bases identical to TRBD1. CDR3 DNA: TGTGCCAGCAGCTCATCGGGACAGGGGATCACCGGGGAGCTGTTTTTT. It translates to CASSSSGQGITGELFF.